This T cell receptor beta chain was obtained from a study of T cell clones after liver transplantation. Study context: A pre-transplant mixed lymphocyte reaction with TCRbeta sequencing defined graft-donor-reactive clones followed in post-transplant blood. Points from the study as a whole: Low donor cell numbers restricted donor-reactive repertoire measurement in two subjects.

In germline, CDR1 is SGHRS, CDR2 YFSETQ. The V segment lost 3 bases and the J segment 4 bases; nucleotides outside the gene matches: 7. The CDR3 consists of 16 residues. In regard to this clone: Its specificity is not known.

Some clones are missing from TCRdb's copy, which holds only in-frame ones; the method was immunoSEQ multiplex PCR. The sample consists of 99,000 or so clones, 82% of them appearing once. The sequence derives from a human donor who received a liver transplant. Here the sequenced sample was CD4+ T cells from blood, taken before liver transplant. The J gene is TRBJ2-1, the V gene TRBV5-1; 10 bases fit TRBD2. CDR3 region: CASSWGRTSGYNEQFF. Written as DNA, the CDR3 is TGCGCCAGCAGCTGGGGTCGGACTAGCGGATACAATGAGCAGTTCTTC.